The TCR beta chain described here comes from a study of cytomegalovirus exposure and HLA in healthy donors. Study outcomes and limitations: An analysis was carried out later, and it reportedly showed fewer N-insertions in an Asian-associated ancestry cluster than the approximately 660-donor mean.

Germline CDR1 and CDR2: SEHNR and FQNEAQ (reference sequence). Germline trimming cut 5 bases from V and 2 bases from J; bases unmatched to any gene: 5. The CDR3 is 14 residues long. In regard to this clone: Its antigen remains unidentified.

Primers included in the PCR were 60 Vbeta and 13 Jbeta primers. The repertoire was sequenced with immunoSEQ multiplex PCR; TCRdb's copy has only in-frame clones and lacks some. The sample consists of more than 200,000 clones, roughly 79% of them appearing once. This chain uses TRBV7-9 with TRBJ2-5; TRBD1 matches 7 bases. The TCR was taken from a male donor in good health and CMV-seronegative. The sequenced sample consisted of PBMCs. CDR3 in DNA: TGTGCCAGCAGCCCTAGACAGGGTCAAGAGACCCAGTACTTC. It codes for CASSPRQGQETQYF.